This passage covers 19 T cell receptor beta chains from one sample sequenced in a study of CD8+ T cells in alopecia areata. cDNA prepared by RNA extraction and subsequent reverse transcription served as the template for sequencing. Method: immunoSEQ multiplex PCR; TCRdb's copy keeps in-frame clones and lacks some. The sample includes 55,000 to 65,000 clones, around 47% of them seen just once. Sequenced input: NKG2D-low CD8+ T cells sorted from blood. These receptors were taken from a human donor with alopecia areata.

J is TRBJ2-5 and V is TRBV29-1, with D unresolved. This CDR3 has 11 residues. Trimming removed 5 bases at V and 4 bases at J, with 8 bases between. Looked up from germline, CDR1 is SQVTM and CDR2 is ANQGSEA. This CDR3 reads CSVSRTETQYF. The CDR3 DNA reads as TGCAGCGTTTCCAGGACAGAGACCCAGTACTTC.

The rearrangement uses TRBV29-1 and TRBJ1-1; D might be TRBD1 (6 bases). Germline V gene data show CDR1 as SQVTM and CDR2 as ANQGSEA. V shed 4 bases and J shed 4 bases, with 10 bases lying between them. The CDR3 spans 12 residues. Here the CDR3 DNA reads TGCAGCGTTGTCACAGGGAGCACTGAAGCTTTCTTT. Translating gives CSVVTGSTEAFF. Complete variable domain (other parts from reference TRBV29-1 and TRBJ1-1): SAVISQKPSRDICQRGTSLTIQCQVDSQVTMMFWYRQQPGQSLTLIATANQGSEATYESGFVIDKFPISRPNLTFSTLTVSNMSPEDSSIYLCSVVTGSTEAFFGQGTRLTVV.

V and J are TRBV13 and TRBJ2-5; D is ambiguous. The better agreement between TRBJ2-7 and the DNA end casts doubt on the J call. Germline CDR1 and CDR2: PRHDT and FYEKMQ (reference sequence). The CDR3 loop spans 14 amino acids. CDR3 residues: CASSAFQLSYEQYF. The DNA for the CDR3 is TGTGCCAGCAGCGCCTTCCAACTCTCCTACGAGCAGTACTTC.

This chain joins TRBV4-3 and TRBJ1-2; D gene ambiguous. V lost 0 bases and J 8 bases, leaving 16 bases between the germline ends. In germline, CDR1 is LGHNA, CDR2 YSLEER. This CDR3 is built from 15 residues. CDR3 region: CASSQDRAGAGGYTF. The CDR3 nucleotides are TGCGCCAGCAGCCAAGATCGTGCTGGTGCGGGGGGCTACACCTTC.

The V and J genes are TRBV7-9 and TRBJ2-5, with D tentatively TRBD2 (5 bases). The CDR3 has 14 amino acids. Germline CDR1 SEHNR, CDR2 FQNEAQ (reference sequence). V was pared by 5 bases and J by 1 base, with 11 bases between. In nucleotides, the CDR3 is TGTGCCAGCAGCCCCGAGCGGCGCCAAGAGACCCAGTACTTC. It yields the protein CASSPERRQETQYF.

The rearrangement uses TRBV2 and TRBJ2-2; TRBD2 aligns across 8 bases. Unmatched junction bases numbered 7, after V lost 2 bases and J lost 5 bases. The CDR3 spans 16 residues. Germline CDR1 and CDR2: SNHLY and FYNNEI. CDR3 DNA sequence: TGTGCCAGCAGTGAACGGAGTAGCGGGGCTACCGGGGAGCTGTTTTTT. This encodes CASSERSSGATGELFF.

This clone was seen a handful of times. The V and J genes are TRBV29-1 and TRBJ2-3; 13 bases are shared with TRBD2. CDR1 and CDR2 from the germline V gene are SQVTM and ANQGSEA. J lost 6 bases, V lost 2 bases, and 11 bases had no gene match. This CDR3 contains 17 residues. DNA of the CDR3: TGCAGCGTTGAACCAGGACTAGCGGGAGCTCTCGTGGATACGCAGTATTTT. It codes for CSVEPGLAGALVDTQYF.

This chain links TRBV30 with TRBJ1-1; D is unresolved. The germline V and J ends were trimmed by 0 bases and 4 bases, with 18 bases remaining between them. Germline CDR1 GTSNPN, CDR2 SVGIG (reference sequence). The CDR3 sequence is 16 residues long. Here the CDR3 reads CAWSVRLLKGITEAFF. The CDR3 DNA reads as TGTGCCTGGAGTGTACGGCTTTTGAAAGGAATCACTGAAGCTTTCTTT.

The J gene is TRBJ2-2, the V gene TRBV7-9; TRBD2 aligns across 9 bases. V shed 5 bases and J 4 bases; nucleotides not matched to a gene: 5. The germline gives CDR1 SEHNR, CDR2 FQNEAQ (reference sequence). The CDR3 is made up of 15 amino acids. CDR3 nucleotide sequence: TGTGCCAGCAGCCCCCGCGGGAGGGCCACCGGGGAGCTGTTTTTT. It encodes CASSPRGRATGELFF. The complete variable domain, with remaining parts taken from reference TRBV7-9 and TRBJ2-2, reads DTGVSQNPRHKITKRGQNVTFRCDPISEHNRLYWYRQTLGQGPEFLTYFQNEAQLEKSRLLSDRFSAERPKGSFSTLEIQRTEQGDSAMYLCASSPRGRATGELFFGEGSRLTVL.

The sample holds a few counts of this clone. The chain couples TRBV14 to TRBJ2-1, with a weak D call TRBD1 (7 bases). Germline CDR1 SGHDN, CDR2 FVKESK. V was trimmed by 2 bases and J by 7 bases, leaving 15 bases between them. The CDR3 contains 15 residues. DNA for the CDR3: TGTGCCAGCAGCCAACAGGGGGGACCCTTGAATGAGCAGTTCTTC. Its protein product is CASSQQGGPLNEQFF.

The V gene is TRBV28, the J gene TRBJ2-1; 11 bases are a match to TRBD1. The J segment lost 6 bases and the V segment lost 3 bases, leaving 1 base of the junction unmatched. Germline-derived CDR1 and CDR2 are MDHEN and SYDVKM. The CDR3 has 14 amino acids. CDR3 sequence (DNA): TGTGCCAGCAGTTTGGACAGGGGGCCCAATGAGCAGTTCTTC. It is translated as CASSLDRGPNEQFF. Complete variable domain (other parts from reference TRBV28 and TRBJ2-1): DVKVTQSSRYLVKRTGEKVFLECVQDMDHENMFWYRQDPGLGLRLIYFSYDVKMKEKGDIPEGYSVSREKKERFSLILESASTNQTSMYLCASSLDRGPNEQFFGPGTRLTVL.

This chain uses TRBV2 with TRBJ2-7; unclear D gene. CDR1 and CDR2 (germline): SNHLY, FYNNEI. The CDR3 is 14 amino acids. V was pared by 6 bases and J by 6 bases, with 18 bases between. CDR3: CASRTDVRFIEQYF. In DNA, the CDR3 is TGTGCCAGCAGGACCGACGTACGGTTTATCGAGCAGTACTTC.

This chain links TRBV7-9 with TRBJ1-5; tentative D call: TRBD1 (6 bases). Germline CDR1 is SEHNR and CDR2 is FQNEAQ (reference sequence). The CDR3 spans 14 residues. The V end was cut by 5 bases, the J end by 7 bases, with 15 bases between. CDR3 loop: CASSQGRDRQPQHF. The CDR3 nucleotides read TGTGCCAGCAGCCAGGGGAGGGATCGGCAGCCCCAGCATTTT.

This clone showed up just a few times. The V and J genes are TRBV29-1 and TRBJ1-1; 9 bases line up with TRBD1. CDR3 length: 16 residues. The germline CDR1 and CDR2 sequences are SQVTM and ANQGSEA. J gave up 0 bases and V 6 bases, and 11 bases lay outside the gene matches. This CDR3 is CSVAGGQGYLNTEAFF. The CDR3, as DNA: TGCAGCGTGGCCGGGGGACAGGGCTATTTGAACACTGAAGCTTTCTTT.

The CDR3 region is CASGRVPNEQFF. As DNA, the CDR3 is TGTGCCAGCGGGAGGGTGCCCAATGAGCAGTTCTTC. The genes are TRBV6-5 and TRBJ2-1; 7 bases match TRBD2. Germline V lookup: CDR1 MNHEY, CDR2 SVGAGI. Unmatched junction bases numbered 4, after V lost 8 bases and J lost 6 bases. This CDR3 spans 12 amino acids.

This chain connects TRBV4-3 to TRBJ2-3; D is unclear. From germline, CDR1 is LGHNA and CDR2 YSLEER. V lost 1 base and J lost 5, with 10 bases in between. CDR3 size: 14 residues. The CDR3 sequence is CASSQGTWVDTQYF. The DNA for the CDR3 is TGCGCCAGCAGCCAAGGCACCTGGGTAGATACGCAGTATTTT.

The rearrangement uses TRBV7-9 and TRBJ2-2; tentatively, D is TRBD2 (6 bases). CDR1 SEHNR and CDR2 FQNEAQ come from the germline V gene (reference sequence). The CDR3 length is 15 residues. Between the trimmed V and J ends, which lost 7 bases and 1 base, there was a span of 13 bases. CDR3 nucleotides: TGTGCCAGCACCCCACCCGGGGGGAACACCGGGGAGCTGTTTTTT. It encodes CASTPPGGNTGELFF. The full variable domain, rest sourced from reference TRBV7-9 and TRBJ2-2, is DTGVSQNPRHKITKRGQNVTFRCDPISEHNRLYWYRQTLGQGPEFLTYFQNEAQLEKSRLLSDRFSAERPKGSFSTLEIQRTEQGDSAMYLCASTPPGGNTGELFFGEGSRLTVL.

This clone has only a few counts. This sequence joins TRBV29-1 and TRBJ2-7; D call uncertain. The CDR3 is 11 residues long. Germline assignment: CDR1 SQVTM and CDR2 ANQGSEA. With 5 bases removed from V and 1 base from J, the gap between germline ends came to 6 bases. CDR3 DNA: TGCAGCGTTATGGGTTCCTACGAGCAGTACTTC. It specifies CSVMGSYEQYF.

CDR3 nucleotide sequence: TGTGTCTGCTCAGAACAGGGGGCCGGAGCTTTCTTT. Its translation: CVCSEQGAGAFF. The rearrangement joins TRBV30 to TRBJ1-1; 9 nucleotides agree with TRBD1. This CDR3 is 12 amino acids long. Germline V CDR1 and CDR2: GTSNPN, SVGIG (reference sequence).